This TCR beta chain derives from a study of T cell clonality in common variable immunodeficiency (dated by TCRdb to the mid-2010s). Equivalent amounts of genomic DNA from CVID and control samples were used as sequencing input. For every sample, a 60 bp segment covering the rearranged TCRbeta CDR3 region was amplified and then sequenced. The immunoSEQ assay, a bias-corrected multiplex PCR with high-throughput sequencing, was employed for TCRbeta amplification. Per the original workflow: Every unique nucleotide sequence was considered a clone and was annotated with V, D and J genes, copy number and frequency. Sequences were labeled productive if in frame, and non-productive if out of frame or containing stop codons. Clonality was calculated from Shannon's entropy as previously described. The predicted amino acid sequences of productive clones were used to derive the mean CDR3 Kyte-Doolittle hydropathy. The R hclust function was used to hierarchically cluster scaled V gene usage with Manhattan distance and complete linkage. Sharing of clones by CDR3 amino acid sequence was evaluated through resampling of 12 repertoires per group over 100 rounds. The repertoires were searched for 70 published EBV-specific and around 240 published CMV-specific TCRbeta sequences. Two CVID samples that yielded fewer than 10,000 sequences were excluded from the analysis, so approximately 40 CVID repertoires were retained. The immuneACCESS repertoire file appears here via TCRdb, limited to in-frame rearrangements. These files lack a portion of the clones; in checked studies, under half of the deficit traces to unresolved V genes, and the cause of the others is not known. The V and J calls and clone size were taken over from that table, and D and trimming were inferred from the DNA. In this sample, around 57,000 clones appear, none counted once only. The ten most abundant clones make up 5.4% of the sample.

This clone was recorded many times. Its target antigen remains unknown. The research as a whole found: Reportedly, TCRbeta sequences from CVID had fewer deletions and N-nucleotide insertions, and highly modified clones with 13 or more V deletions were absent from CVID. Correlations between repertoire features and clinical complications were limited by patient heterogeneity within the CVID cohort. TCRbeta clonality was higher in CVID subjects than in healthy controls (t-test p = 0.018), and the increase was most characteristic of about a third of subjects. Despite equal DNA input, controls averaged roughly 89,000 unique sequences per sample versus some 30,000 in CVID samples. It was noted by the authors that sequencing of the repertoires of T cell subpopulations would be needed to clarify the cause of the increased clonality in CVID. CVID subjects shared fewer TCRbeta clones with each other than healthy controls did (p < 0.0001).

Most of the CVID patients and most of the healthy controls were of Caucasian heritage. From each donor, roughly 4.5 to 8.5 ml of heparinized peripheral whole blood was collected. TCRbeta CDR3 repertoires were sequenced from genomic DNA of adults with common variable immune deficiency (CVID) and healthy adult controls. There were approximately 22 healthy adult volunteers in the control group (around twelve female and roughly ten male), ranging in age from roughly 23 to 70 years, with a mean age of roughly 35. Diluted blood was density-centrifuged over Hypaque 1077 or Ficoll-Paque to isolate peripheral blood mononuclear cells. Genomic DNA was extracted from unsorted mononuclear cells by Qiagen column purification or by a centrifugation-based method. Sequencing was carried out using peripheral blood mononuclear cells. The TCR sequence derives from a person aged 18 to 70 in good health.

CDR3 bases read: TGTGCCAGCTCTAGTAATTTGGGCACAGATACG. It is translated as CASSSNLGTDT. The complete CDR3 sequence is CASSSNLGTDTQYF. Rearrangement joined TRBV7-2 to TRBJ2-3; no D segment can be confidently identified. The observed sequence ends 3 residues before the CDR3 terminus, with the missing tail filled in from the germline J gene. V is clipped by 8 bases and J by 1 base, and the sequence between their germline boundaries is 13 bases long. The germline V gene provides CDR1 SGHTA and CDR2 FQGNSA. Including the terminal cysteine and phenylalanine, the CDR3 comprises 14 residues. Of the CDR3's DNA, 33 bases were read; they are in frame from base 1.